The subject of this entry is one TCR beta chain. This record comes from a study of monozygotic twins with inflammatory bowel disease. Germline assignment: CDR1 LNHNV and CDR2 YYDKDF (reference sequence). The CDR3 has 16 amino acids. UMIs were attached via template switching, each with a 6-nucleotide sample barcode. TCRdb processed the 5' RACE reads again and assigns one entry to each CDR3 protein, with no DNA. The sample table includes around 220,000 distinct CDR3 sequences. V usage is TRBV15 and J usage is TRBJ1-1; there is no DNA to check the TCRdb D call of TRBD1. This TCR derives from a human donor with ulcerative colitis or Crohn's disease, or a healthy co-twin of an affected twin (not recorded which). What was sequenced was blood. CDR3 sequence: CATSRDRGRGPTEAFF.